These 4 T cell receptor beta chains came from one sample sequenced in a study of cytomegalovirus exposure and HLA in healthy donors (dated by TCRdb to 2017 to 2019). Library generation was performed with the immunoSEQ multiplex PCR assay. The multiplex PCR relied on a mix of 60 forward primers for TCR Vbeta segments and 13 reverse primers for TCR Jbeta segments. The table was pulled from immuneACCESS by TCRdb, which kept in-frame rearrangements only. Such tables lose some clones; where checked, under half of the loss comes from unresolved V genes, and the rest has no known cause. In this sample the table shows about 83,000 clones, about 81% of which occur a single time. In total, the top ten clones hold 4% to 5% of the sample. The sequenced sample consisted of PBMCs. These TCRs come from a man aged 60 to 69 in good health and CMV-seronegative.

This chain uses TRBV9 with TRBJ2-5; TRBD2 agrees at 9 bases. V was pared by 0 bases and J by 3 bases, with 6 bases of the junction left unmatched. This CDR3 region has 16 residues. Germline CDR1 SGDLS, CDR2 YYNGEE. The CDR3 protein is CASSVAGGGGEETQYF. The CDR3 DNA sequence: TGTGCCAGCAGCGTAGCCGGGGGCGGGGGGGAAGAGACCCAGTACTTC.

Only a few counts were recorded for this clone. CDR3 protein: CASSHRQGNQPQHF. The CDR3 DNA sequence: TGTGCCAGCAGTCATCGACAGGGCAATCAGCCCCAGCATTTT. The rearrangement joins TRBV6-1 to TRBJ1-5, with D tentatively TRBD1 (6 bases). Germline CDR1 and CDR2: MNHNS and SASEGT. With 5 bases removed from V and 2 bases from J, the gap between germline ends came to 10 bases. The length of the CDR3 is 14 residues.

The chain carries TRBV6-5 and TRBJ1-3; 7 bases are a match to TRBD1. In germline, CDR1 is MNHEY, CDR2 SVGAGI. The CDR3 covers 16 residues. Trimming cost V 4 bases and J 4 bases; bases outside gene matches: 10. This CDR3 reads CASSSTGELAGNTIYF. The CDR3 nucleotides are TGTGCCAGCAGTTCCACAGGGGAGTTGGCCGGAAACACCATATATTTT.

The V gene is TRBV11-1, the J gene TRBJ1-2, with D perhaps matching TRBD1 (6 bases). V shed 5 bases and J shed 3 bases, with 16 bases lying between them. This CDR3 contains 15 residues. Per the germline V gene, CDR1 is SGHAT and CDR2 is FQDESV (reference sequence). The CDR3 sequence is CASSQLRAGDYGYTF. The CDR3 DNA is TGTGCCAGCAGCCAACTACGTGCAGGGGACTATGGCTACACCTTC. Based on the CDR3 plus reference TRBV11-1 and TRBJ1-2, the full variable domain is EAEVAQSPRYKITEKSQAVAFWCDPISGHATLYWYRQILGQGPELLVQFQDESVVDDSQLPKDRFSAERLKGVDSTLKIQPAELGDSAMYLCASSQLRAGDYGYTFGSGTRLTVV.